This TCR beta chain was identified during a study of blood T cells in healthy people across ages. Next came a second PCR, run for about 7 to 12 cycles, which used a sample-barcoded 5' primer along with a J-beta primer mix. All samples gave at least 3 million CDR3-containing paired-end reads. Each CDR3 protein gets one entry after TCRdb re-called the 5' RACE reads with MiXCR. The sample lists around 600,000 distinct CDR3 sequences, roughly 48% seen once, with 20% to 25% in the top ten. V shed 6 bases and J 11 bases; nucleotides not matched to a gene: 12. CDR3 length: 14 amino acids. Germline lookup yields CDR1 ENHRY and CDR2 SYGVKD. Findings of the study overall: Both naive CD4+ cell counts and diversity were greater in long-lived donors than in aged donors.

About this clonotype: Its matching antigen is unknown.

This chain links TRBV10-3 with TRBJ2-5; 10 bases line up with TRBD1. The clonotype was recovered from a man at least 80 years old in good health. Sequencing was carried out using blood. The DNA for the CDR3 is TGTGCCATCAGCGCCGGGACAGGGGTTGGGGAGCAGTACTTC. Protein product: CAISAGTGVGEQYF.